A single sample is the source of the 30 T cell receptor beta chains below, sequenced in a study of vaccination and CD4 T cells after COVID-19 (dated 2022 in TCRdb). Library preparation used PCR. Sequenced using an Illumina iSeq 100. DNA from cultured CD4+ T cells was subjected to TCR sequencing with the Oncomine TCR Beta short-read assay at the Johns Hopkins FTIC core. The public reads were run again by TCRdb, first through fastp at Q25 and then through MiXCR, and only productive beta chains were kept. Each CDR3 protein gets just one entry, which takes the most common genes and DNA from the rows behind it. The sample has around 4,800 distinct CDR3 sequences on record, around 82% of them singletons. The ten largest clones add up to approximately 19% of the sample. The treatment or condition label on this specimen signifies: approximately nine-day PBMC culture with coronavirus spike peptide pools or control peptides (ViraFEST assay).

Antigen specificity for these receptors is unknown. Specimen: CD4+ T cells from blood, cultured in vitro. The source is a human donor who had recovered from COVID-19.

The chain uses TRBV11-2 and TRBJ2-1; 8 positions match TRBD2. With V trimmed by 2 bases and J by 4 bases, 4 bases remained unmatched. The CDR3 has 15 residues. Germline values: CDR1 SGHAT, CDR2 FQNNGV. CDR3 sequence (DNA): TGTGCCAGCAGCTTATCTGCGGGGGGATACAATGAGCAGTTCTTC. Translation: CASSLSAGGYNEQFF.

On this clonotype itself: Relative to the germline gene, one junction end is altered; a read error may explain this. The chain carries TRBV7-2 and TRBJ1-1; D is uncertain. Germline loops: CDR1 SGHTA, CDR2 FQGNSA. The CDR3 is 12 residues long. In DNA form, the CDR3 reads TGTGCCAGCAGCTTATATAACTCTGAAGCTCTCTTT. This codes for CASSLYNSEALF.

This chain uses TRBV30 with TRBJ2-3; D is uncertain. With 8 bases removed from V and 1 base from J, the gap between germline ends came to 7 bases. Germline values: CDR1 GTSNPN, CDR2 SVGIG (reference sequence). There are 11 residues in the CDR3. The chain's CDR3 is CAILGTDTQYF. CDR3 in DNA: TGTGCCATACTCGGCACAGATACGCAGTATTTT.

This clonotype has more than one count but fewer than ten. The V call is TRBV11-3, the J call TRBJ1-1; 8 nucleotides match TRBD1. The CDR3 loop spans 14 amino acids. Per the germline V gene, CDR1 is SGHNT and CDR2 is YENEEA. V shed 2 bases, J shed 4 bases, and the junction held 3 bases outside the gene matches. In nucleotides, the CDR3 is TGTGCCAGCAGCTTAACAGGGGGAGGCACTGAAGCTTTCTTT. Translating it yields CASSLTGGGTEAFF.

This chain's CDR3 is CASSSPGQGAEDGYTF. For the CDR3, the DNA is TGTGCCAGCAGCTCACCGGGACAGGGGGCAGAAGATGGCTACACCTTC. The chain employs TRBV7-3 and TRBJ1-2, with 12 bases identical to TRBD1. V shed 4 bases and J 6 bases; nucleotides not matched to a gene: 9. Germline CDR1 reads SGHTA; CDR2 reads FQGTGA. The CDR3 covers 16 residues.

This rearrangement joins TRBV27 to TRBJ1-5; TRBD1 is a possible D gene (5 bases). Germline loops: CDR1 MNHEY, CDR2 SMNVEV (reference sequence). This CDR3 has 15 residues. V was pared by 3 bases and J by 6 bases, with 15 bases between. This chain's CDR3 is CASSLSGQGPQPQHF. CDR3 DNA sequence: TGTGCCAGCAGTTTGTCCGGGCAGGGCCCTCAGCCCCAGCATTTT.

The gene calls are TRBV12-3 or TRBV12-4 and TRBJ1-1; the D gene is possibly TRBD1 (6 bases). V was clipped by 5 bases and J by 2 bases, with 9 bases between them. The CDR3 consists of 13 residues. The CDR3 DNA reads TGTGCCAGCAGTGCGGGACACAACACTGAAGCTTTCTTT. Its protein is CASSAGHNTEAFF.

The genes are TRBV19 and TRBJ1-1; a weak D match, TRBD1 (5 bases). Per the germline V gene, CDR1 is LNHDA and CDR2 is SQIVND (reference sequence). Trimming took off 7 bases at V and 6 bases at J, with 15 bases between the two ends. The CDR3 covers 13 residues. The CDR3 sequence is CASIPFGGAEAFF. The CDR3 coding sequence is TGTGCCAGTATCCCCTTCGGGGGGGCTGAAGCTTTCTTT.

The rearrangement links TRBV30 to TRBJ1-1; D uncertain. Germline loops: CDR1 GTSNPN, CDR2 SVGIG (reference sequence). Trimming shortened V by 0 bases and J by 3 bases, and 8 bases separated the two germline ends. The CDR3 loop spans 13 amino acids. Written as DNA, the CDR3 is TGTGCCTGGAGTGTACATTGGTACACTGAAGCTTTCTTT. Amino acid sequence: CAWSVHWYTEAFF.

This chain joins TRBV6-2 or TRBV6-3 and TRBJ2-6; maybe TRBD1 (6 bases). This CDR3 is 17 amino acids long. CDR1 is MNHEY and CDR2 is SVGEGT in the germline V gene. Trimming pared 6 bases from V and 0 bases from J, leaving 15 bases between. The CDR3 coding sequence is TGTGCCAGCAGCCATGGGGGCTTGGCCTCTGGGGCCAACGTCCTGACTTTC. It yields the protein CASSHGGLASGANVLTF.

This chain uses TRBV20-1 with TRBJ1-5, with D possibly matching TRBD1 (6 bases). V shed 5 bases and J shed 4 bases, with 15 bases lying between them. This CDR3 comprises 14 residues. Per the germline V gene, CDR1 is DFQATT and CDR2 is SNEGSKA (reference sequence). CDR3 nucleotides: TGCAGTGCTCAACAGGGCTGGGGAAATCAGCCCCAGCATTTT. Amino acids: CSAQQGWGNQPQHF.

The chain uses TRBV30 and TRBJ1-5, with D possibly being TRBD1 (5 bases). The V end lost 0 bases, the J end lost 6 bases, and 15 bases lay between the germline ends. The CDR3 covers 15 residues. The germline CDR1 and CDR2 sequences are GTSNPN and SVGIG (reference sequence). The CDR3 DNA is TGTGCCTGGAGTGTCTCAGGGCCCGGGAGTCAGCCCCAGCATTTT. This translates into CAWSVSGPGSQPQHF.

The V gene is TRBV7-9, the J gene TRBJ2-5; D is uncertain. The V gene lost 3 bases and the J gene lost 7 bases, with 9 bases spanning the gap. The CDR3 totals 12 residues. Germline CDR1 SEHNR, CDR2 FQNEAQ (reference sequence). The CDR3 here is CASSLVGATQYF. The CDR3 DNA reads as TGTGCCAGCAGCTTGGTTGGTGCGACCCAGTACTTC.

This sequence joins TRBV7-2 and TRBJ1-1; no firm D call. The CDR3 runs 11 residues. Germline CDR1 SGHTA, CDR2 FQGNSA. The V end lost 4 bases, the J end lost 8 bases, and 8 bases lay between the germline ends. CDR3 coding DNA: TGTGCCAGCAGCTCCAAATACGAAGCTTTCTTT. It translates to CASSSKYEAFF.

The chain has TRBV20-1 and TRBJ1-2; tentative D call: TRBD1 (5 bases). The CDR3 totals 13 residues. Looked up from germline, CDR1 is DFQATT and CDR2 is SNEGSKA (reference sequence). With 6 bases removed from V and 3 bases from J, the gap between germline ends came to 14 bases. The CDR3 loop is CSASSTGDYGYTF. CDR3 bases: TGCAGTGCAAGTTCTACGGGGGACTATGGCTACACCTTC.

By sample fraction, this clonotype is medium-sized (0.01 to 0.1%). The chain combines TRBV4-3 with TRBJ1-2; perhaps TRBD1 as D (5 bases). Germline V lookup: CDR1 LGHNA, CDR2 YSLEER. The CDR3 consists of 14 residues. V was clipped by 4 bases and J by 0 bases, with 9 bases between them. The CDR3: CASSRGAANYGYTF. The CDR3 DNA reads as TGCGCCAGCAGCCGGGGCGCTGCTAACTATGGCTACACCTTC.

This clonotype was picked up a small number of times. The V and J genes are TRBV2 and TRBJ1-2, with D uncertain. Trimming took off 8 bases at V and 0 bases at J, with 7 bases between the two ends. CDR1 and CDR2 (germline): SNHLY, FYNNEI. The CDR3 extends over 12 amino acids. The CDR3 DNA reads TGTGCCAGCCGTTTGACTAACTATGGCTACACCTTC. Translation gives CASRLTNYGYTF.

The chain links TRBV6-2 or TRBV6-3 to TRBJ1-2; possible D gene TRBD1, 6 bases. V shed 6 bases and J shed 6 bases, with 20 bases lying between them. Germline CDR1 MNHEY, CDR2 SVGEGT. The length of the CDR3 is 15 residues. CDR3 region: CASRGGQSTLHGYTF. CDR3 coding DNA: TGTGCCAGCAGGGGCGGACAGTCCACGCTTCATGGCTACACCTTC.

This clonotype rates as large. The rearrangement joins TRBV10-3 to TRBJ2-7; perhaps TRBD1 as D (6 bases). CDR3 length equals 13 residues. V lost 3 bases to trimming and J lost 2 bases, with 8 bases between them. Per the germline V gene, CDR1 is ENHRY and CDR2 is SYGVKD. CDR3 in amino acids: CAISDRGTYEQYF. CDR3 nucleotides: TGTGCCATCAGTGACAGGGGTACCTACGAGCAGTACTTC.

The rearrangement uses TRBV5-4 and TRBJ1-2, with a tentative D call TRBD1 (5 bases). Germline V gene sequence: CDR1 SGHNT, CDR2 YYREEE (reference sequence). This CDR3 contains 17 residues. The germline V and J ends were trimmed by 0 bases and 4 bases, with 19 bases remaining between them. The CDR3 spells CASSLASGLREPYGYTF. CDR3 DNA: TGTGCCAGCAGCTTGGCCTCGGGGCTGAGGGAGCCCTATGGCTACACCTTC.

The CDR3 sequence: CASSIWADGETQYF. In DNA form, the CDR3 reads TGTGCCAGTAGTATATGGGCAGATGGAGAGACCCAGTACTTC. The rearrangement links TRBV19 to TRBJ2-5; D remains unclear. V was cut by 2 bases and J by 4 bases, with 11 bases left in between. This CDR3 contains 14 residues. The germline gives CDR1 LNHDA, CDR2 SQIVND (reference sequence).

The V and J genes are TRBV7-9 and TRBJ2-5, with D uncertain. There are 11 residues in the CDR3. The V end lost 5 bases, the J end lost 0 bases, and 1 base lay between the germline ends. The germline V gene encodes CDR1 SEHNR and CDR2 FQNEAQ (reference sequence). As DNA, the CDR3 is TGTGCCAGCAGCCACCAAGAGACCCAGTACTTC. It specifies CASSHQETQYF.

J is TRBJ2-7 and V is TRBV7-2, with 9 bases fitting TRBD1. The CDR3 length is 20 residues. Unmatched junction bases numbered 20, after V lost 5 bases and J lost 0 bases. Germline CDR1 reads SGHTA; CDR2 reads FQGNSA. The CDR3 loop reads CASSRGGTGLRWSSSYEQYF. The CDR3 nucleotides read TGTGCCAGCAGCCGGGGAGGGACAGGGCTTCGATGGTCGAGCTCCTACGAGCAGTACTTC.

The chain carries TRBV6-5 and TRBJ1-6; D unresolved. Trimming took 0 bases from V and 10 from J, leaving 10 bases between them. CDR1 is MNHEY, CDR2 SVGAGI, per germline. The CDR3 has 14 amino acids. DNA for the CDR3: TGTGCCAGCAGTTACTCGGGCAGGTACTCACCCCTCCACTTT. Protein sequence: CASSYSGRYSPLHF.

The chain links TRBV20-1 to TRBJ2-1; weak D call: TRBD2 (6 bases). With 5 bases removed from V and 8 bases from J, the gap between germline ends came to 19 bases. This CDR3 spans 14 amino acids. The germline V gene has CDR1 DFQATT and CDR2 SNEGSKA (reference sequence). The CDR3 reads CSALSAGRFDEQFF. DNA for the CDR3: TGCAGTGCTTTAAGTGCGGGGAGGTTCGATGAGCAGTTCTTC.

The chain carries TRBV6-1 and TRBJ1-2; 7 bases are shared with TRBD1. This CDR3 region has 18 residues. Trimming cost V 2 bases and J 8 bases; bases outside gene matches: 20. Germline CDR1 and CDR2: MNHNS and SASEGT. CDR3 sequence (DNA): TGTGCCAGCAGTGAAAGTTCCCAGACAGGGAAGGGATCGAGAGGCTACACCTTC. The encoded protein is CASSESSQTGKGSRGYTF.

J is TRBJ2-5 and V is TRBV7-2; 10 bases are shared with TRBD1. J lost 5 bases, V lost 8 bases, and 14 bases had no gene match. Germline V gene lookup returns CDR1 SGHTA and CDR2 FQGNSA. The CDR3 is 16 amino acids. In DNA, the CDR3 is TGTGCCAGCGGAGAAGAGACAGGGGGCAACTGGGAGACCCAGTACTTC. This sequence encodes CASGEETGGNWETQYF.

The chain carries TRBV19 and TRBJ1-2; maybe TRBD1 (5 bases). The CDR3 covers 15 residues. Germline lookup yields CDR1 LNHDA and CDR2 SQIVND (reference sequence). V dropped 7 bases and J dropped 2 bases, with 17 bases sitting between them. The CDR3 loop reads CASTPWAGSNYGYTF. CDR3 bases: TGTGCCAGTACCCCCTGGGCAGGGTCGAACTATGGCTACACCTTC.

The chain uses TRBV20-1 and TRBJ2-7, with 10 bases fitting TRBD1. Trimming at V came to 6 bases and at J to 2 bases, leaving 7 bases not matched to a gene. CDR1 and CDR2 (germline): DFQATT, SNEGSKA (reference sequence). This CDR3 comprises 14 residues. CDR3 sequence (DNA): TGCAGTGCATCCGGGACAGGGGTAACCTACGAGCAGTACTTC. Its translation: CSASGTGVTYEQYF.

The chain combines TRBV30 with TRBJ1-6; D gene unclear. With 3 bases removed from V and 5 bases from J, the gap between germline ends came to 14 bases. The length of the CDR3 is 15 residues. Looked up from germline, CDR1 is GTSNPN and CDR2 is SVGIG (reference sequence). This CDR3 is CAWRKSAPDNSPLHF. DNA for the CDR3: TGTGCCTGGAGAAAGAGTGCTCCGGATAATTCACCCCTCCACTTT. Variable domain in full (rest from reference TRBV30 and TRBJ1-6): SQTIHQWPATLVQPVGSPLSLECTVEGTSNPNLYWYRQAAGRGLQLLFYSVGIGQISSEVPQNLSASRPQDRQFILSSKKLLLSDSGFYLCAWRKSAPDNSPLHFGNGTRLTVT.